These T cell receptor beta chains were read from a single sample in a study of shared clonotypes between healthy human individuals. Assay used: immunoSEQ multiplex PCR; TCRdb lists only in-frame clones, some missing. This sample has under 2.5 million clones, with 85% to 95% found just once. Sequencing input: naive CD4+ T cells from PBMCs. The source of these receptors is a young man in good health. Some clones in this sample may be carry-over from other donors' samples. The CDR3 runs from the conserved cysteine through the conserved F or W. Fields, in order: D gene, J gene, V gene, clone size, CDR3 protein, CDR3 DNA. A D gene is named only where the DNA matches it firmly. The size of a clone is reported for some rows only, either as once, few or many, or as a class for expanded clones.

TRBD2 TRBJ2-5 TRBV27 once CASSPGWGGQETQYF TGTGCCAGCAGTCCTGGATGGGGGGGCCAAGAGACCCAGTACTTC
NA TRBJ1-2 TRBV19 NA CASSIGPGTNYGYTF TGTGCCAGTAGTATTGGACCCGGAACTAACTATGGCTACACCTTC
NA TRBJ2-7 TRBV6-1 NA CASSLRDNSYEQYF TGTGCCAGCAGTCTCCGGGACAACTCCTACGAGCAGTACTTC
NA TRBJ2-3 TRBV11-2 few CASSLAGTDTQYF TGTGCCAGCAGCTTAGCTGGCACAGATACGCAGTATTTT
NA TRBJ2-2 TRBV4-1 NA CASSQVAGFKLFF TGCGCCAGCAGCCAAGTTGCGGGATTTAAGCTGTTTTTT
NA TRBJ2-5 TRBV21-1 once CASSKGTGTRKRETQYF TGTGCCAGCAGCAAAGGAACAGGGACGCGAAAGCGAGAGACCCAGTACTTC
TRBD1 TRBJ1-2 TRBV15 NA CATSRSSTGLNYGYTF TGTGCCACCAGCAGATCCTCGACAGGGCTAAACTATGGCTACACCTTC
TRBD1 TRBJ1-1 TRBV18 NA CASSLQGAGVNTEAFF TGTGCCAGCTCACTGCAGGGGGCGGGGGTGAACACTGAAGCTTTCTTT
TRBD2 TRBJ2-7 TRBV28 NA CASSPLGTLLAGGPFEYEQYF TGTGCCAGCAGCCCTCTCGGGACACTACTAGCGGGAGGGCCTTTTGAGTACGAGCAGTACTTC
NA TRBJ1-1 TRBV5-4 NA CASSPGLIGNTEAFF TGTGCCAGCAGCCCCGGGTTAATAGGGAACACTGAAGCTTTCTTT
NA TRBJ2-3 TRBV29-1 NA CSAPPSTAEDTQYF TGCAGCGCTCCGCCGTCGACGGCCGAAGATACGCAGTATTTT
NA TRBJ2-1 TRBV7-2 NA CASSPPGPQGGQFF TGTGCCAGCAGCCCCCCGGGACCGCAGGGAGGGCAGTTCTTC
NA TRBJ2-1 TRBV11-2 NA CASSYGRAGYNEQFF TGTGCCAGCAGCTACGGGCGGGCGGGTTACAATGAGCAGTTCTTC
NA TRBJ2-7 TRBV7-9 NA CASSSWQGGWEQYF TGTGCCAGCAGCTCTTGGCAGGGGGGCTGGGAGCAGTACTTC
NA TRBJ2-5 TRBV28 NA CASSLNVETQYF TGTGCCAGCAGTCTTAACGTTGAGACCCAGTACTTC
NA TRBJ1-1 TRBV27 few CASSPESAGYRAFF TGTGCCAGCAGCCCCGAGTCGGCGGGGTATCGAGCTTTCTTT
NA TRBJ2-3 TRBV15 NA CATSRASDTQYF TGTGCCACCAGCAGGGCATCCGATACGCAGTATTTT
NA TRBJ1-2 TRBV30 NA CAWSDRGAVTF TGTGCCTGGAGTGATAGAGGGGCGGTTACCTTC
TRBD2 TRBJ2-1 TRBV5-4 NA CASSFAGVNPYNEQFF TGTGCCAGCAGCTTTGCGGGAGTGAACCCCTACAATGAGCAGTTCTTC
TRBD2 TRBJ2-1 TRBV29-1 NA CSASGLAVLEQFF TGCAGCGCGAGCGGACTAGCGGTTCTTGAGCAGTTCTTC
NA TRBJ2-5 TRBV28 NA CASRPGGARETQYF TGTGCCAGCAGGCCAGGAGGGGCTAGGGAGACCCAGTACTTC
TRBD1 TRBJ1-2 TRBV4-2 NA CASSTLKDRGPLNYGYTF TGTGCCAGCAGCACTCTTAAGGACAGGGGGCCCCTGAACTATGGCTACACCTTC
NA TRBJ2-2 TRBV7-3 NA CASSPQQGPGELFF TGTGCCAGCAGCCCTCAACAGGGCCCCGGGGAGCTGTTTTTT
NA TRBJ1-4 TRBV30 few CAWSVVNEKLFF TGTGCCTGGAGTGTTGTAAATGAAAAACTGTTTTTT
TRBD1 TRBJ1-2 TRBV20-1 once CGAGTAYGYTF TGCGGCGCCGGGACAGCATATGGCTACACCTTC
TRBD1 TRBJ1-5 TRBV6-5 NA CASRTGDQPQHF TGTGCCAGCCGCACAGGGGATCAGCCCCAGCATTTT
NA TRBJ2-7 TRBV15 NA CATSRGGPTYEQYF TGTGCCACCAGCAGAGGAGGGCCAACCTACGAGCAGTACTTC
TRBD2 TRBJ2-3 TRBV10-2 NA CASRLGLAGDTDTQYF TGCGCCAGCAGATTAGGACTAGCGGGAGACACAGATACGCAGTATTTT
NA TRBJ2-7 TRBV4-1 NA CASSQVNAGILSYEQYF TGCGCCAGCAGCCAGGTAAATGCGGGGATCCTCTCCTACGAGCAGTACTTC
TRBD2 TRBJ2-2 TRBV7-3 NA CASSKSGVGRARTGELFF TGTGCCAGCAGCAAATCCGGGGTCGGGAGGGCCCGGACCGGGGAGCTGTTTTTT
TRBD2 TRBJ2-7 TRBV7-2 NA CASSSSGYEQYF TGTGCCAGCAGCTCTAGCGGGTACGAGCAGTACTTC
NA TRBJ1-2 TRBV5-1 NA CASSLIPGDGYTF TGCGCCAGCAGCTTGATACCGGGTGACGGCTACACCTTC
NA TRBJ2-1 TRBV9 NA CASSAGVEQFF TGTGCCAGCAGCGCAGGGGTTGAGCAGTTCTTC
NA TRBJ1-3 TRBV30 NA CAWSLGSGNTIYF TGTGCCTGGAGCTTGGGGTCTGGAAACACCATATATTTT
NA TRBJ1-5 TRBV7-6 NA CASSAAAGQSNQPQHF TGTGCCAGCAGCGCCGCGGCAGGACAAAGCAATCAGCCCCAGCATTTT
NA TRBJ2-7 TRBV7-9 NA CASSFTGSDEQYF TGTGCCAGCAGCTTCACGGGGTCCGACGAGCAGTACTTC
NA TRBJ1-1 TRBV5-1 NA CASSPGNTEAFF TGCGCCAGCAGCCCCGGGAACACTGAAGCTTTCTTT
NA TRBJ1-4 TRBV9 NA CASSPRSSGGPEKLFF TGTGCCAGCAGCCCCCGCTCCTCCGGGGGTCCGGAAAAACTGTTTTTT
NA TRBJ1-1 TRBV9 NA CASSRGASNTEAFF TGTGCCAGCAGCCGAGGAGCGAGCAACACTGAAGCTTTCTTT
NA TRBJ1-4 TRBV11-2 NA CASSLEATNEKLFF TGTGCCAGCAGCTTAGAGGCAACTAATGAAAAACTGTTTTTT
TRBD1 TRBJ1-2 TRBV25-1 once CASSGAGTGGLYGYTF TGTGCCAGCAGTGGGGCCGGGACAGGGGGTCTTTATGGCTACACCTTC
NA TRBJ1-5 TRBV19 NA CASSKVGKGNQPQHF TGTGCCAGTAGTAAAGTCGGGAAAGGCAATCAGCCCCAGCATTTT
NA TRBJ1-1 TRBV28 NA CASSSATEAFF TGTGCCAGCAGTTCGGCCACTGAAGCTTTCTTT
TRBD2 TRBJ2-1 TRBV18 once CASSPGLAGTNEQFF TGTGCCAGCTCACCGGGACTAGCCGGAACCAATGAGCAGTTCTTC
NA TRBJ2-1 TRBV7-9 once CASSLGTLEEQFF TGTGCCAGCAGCTTAGGGACCCTCGAAGAACAGTTCTTC
TRBD2 TRBJ2-3 TRBV9 NA CASSPRDYSTDTQYF TGTGCCAGCAGCCCCCGGGACTATAGCACAGATACGCAGTATTTT